This T cell receptor (beta chain) comes out of a study of blood T cell repertoires in COVID-19. Clones were sequenced by immunoSEQ multiplex PCR, and TCRdb holds only the in-frame ones, with some missing. The data hold some 230,000 clones, with 70% to 90% observed a single time. The CDR3 runs to 17 residues. Unmatched junction bases numbered 9, after V lost 1 base and J lost 5 bases. Germline CDR1 SEHNR, CDR2 FQNEAQ (reference sequence). V gene TRBV7-9 combines with J gene TRBJ2-5; the match to TRBD2 covers 11 bases. This TCR derives from a man aged 35 to 55 with acute or convalescent COVID-19. The sample was peripheral blood. CDR3 sequence (DNA): TGTGCCAGCAGCTTAGAGGTAGCGGGGGGGCTTGCGGAGACCCAGTACTTC. Its protein is CASSLEVAGGLAETQYF. Full variable domain (outside the CDR3, taken from reference TRBV7-9 and TRBJ2-5): DTGVSQNPRHKITKRGQNVTFRCDPISEHNRLYWYRQTLGQGPEFLTYFQNEAQLEKSRLLSDRFSAERPKGSFSTLEIQRTEQGDSAMYLCASSLEVAGGLAETQYFGPGTRLLVL.